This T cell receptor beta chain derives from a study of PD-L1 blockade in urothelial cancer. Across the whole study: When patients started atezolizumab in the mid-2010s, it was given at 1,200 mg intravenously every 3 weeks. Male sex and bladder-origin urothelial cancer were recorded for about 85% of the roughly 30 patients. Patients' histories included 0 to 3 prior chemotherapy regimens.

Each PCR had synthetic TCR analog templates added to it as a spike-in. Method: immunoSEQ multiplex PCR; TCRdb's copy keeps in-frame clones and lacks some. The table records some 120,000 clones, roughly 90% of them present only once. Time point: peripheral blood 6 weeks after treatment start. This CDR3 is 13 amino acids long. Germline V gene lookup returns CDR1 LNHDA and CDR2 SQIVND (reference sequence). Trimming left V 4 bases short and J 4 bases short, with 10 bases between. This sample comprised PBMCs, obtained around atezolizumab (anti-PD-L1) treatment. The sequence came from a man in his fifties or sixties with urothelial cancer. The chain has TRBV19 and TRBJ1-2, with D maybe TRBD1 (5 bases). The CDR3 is CASSNQGSYGYTF. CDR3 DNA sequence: TGTGCCAGTAGTAACCAGGGAAGCTATGGCTACACCTTC. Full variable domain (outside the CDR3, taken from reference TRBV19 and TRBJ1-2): DGGITQSPKYLFRKEGQNVTLSCEQNLNHDAMYWYRQDPGQGLRLIYYSQIVNDFQKGDIAEGYSVSREKKESFPLTVTSAQKNPTAFYLCASSNQGSYGYTFGSGTRLTVV.